This T cell receptor (beta chain) was found in a study of cytomegalovirus exposure and HLA in healthy donors. Study observations and caveats: Among the CMV-associated chains, a few were confirmed in vitro as specific for CMV antigens. In a later analysis, the majority of CMV-associated beta chains seemingly showed HLA restriction.

With 60 Vbeta and 13 Jbeta primers, the PCR was carried out. Some clones are missing from TCRdb's copy, which holds only in-frame ones; the method was immunoSEQ multiplex PCR. This sample has 30,000 to 40,000 clones, with 60% to 70% found just once. The CDR3 contains 15 residues. Healthy bone marrow donors formed the donor group. Concerning this clone itself: Its cognate antigen is unknown.

The chain uses TRBV21-1 and TRBJ1-5; the table's D call, TRBD1, has no DNA check behind it. TRBV21-1 is annotated as a pseudogene. Sequencing was performed on PBMCs. This receptor was obtained from a man aged 40-49 years in good health and CMV-seropositive. CDR3: CASRYSGQPNQPQHF. The CDR3 DNA reads TGTGCCAGCCGGTATTCGGGACAGCCCAATCAGCCCCAGCATTTT.